Presented here are 20 T cell receptor beta chains from one specimen sequenced in a study of blood T cell repertoires in COVID-19. This table comes from immunoSEQ multiplex PCR, and its TCRdb copy is limited to in-frame clones, with some not included. The repertoire holds roughly 55,000 clones, with 79% as singletons. Specimen: peripheral blood. These receptors originate from a man aged 55 to 70 with acute or convalescent COVID-19.

The rearrangement joins TRBV7-8 to TRBJ1-5, with 11 bases matching TRBD1. CDR1 is SGHVS, CDR2 FQNEAQ, per germline. The CDR3 extends over 16 amino acids. With V trimmed by 5 bases and J by 4 bases, 7 bases remained unmatched. The CDR3 reads CASSRFGTGGNQPQHF. Written as DNA, the CDR3 is TGTGCCAGCAGCCGTTTTGGGACAGGGGGTAATCAGCCCCAGCATTTT.

The chain has TRBV6-5 and TRBJ2-2; D is perhaps TRBD2 (6 bases). Trimming pared 8 bases from V and 7 bases from J, leaving 17 bases between. Germline lookup yields CDR1 MNHEY and CDR2 SVGAGI. CDR3 length equals 14 residues. The CDR3 coding sequence is TGTGCCAGCCGGAGGGAAGGGAAGCACGGGGAGCTGTTTTTT. It encodes CASRREGKHGELFF.

V gene TRBV7-3 combines with J gene TRBJ1-3, with a weak D call TRBD1 (6 bases). This CDR3 spans 15 amino acids. The germline V gene encodes CDR1 SGHTA and CDR2 FQGTGA. The V end was cut by 6 bases, the J end by 1 base, with 13 bases between. The CDR3 is CASSSGQKSGNTIYF. The CDR3 DNA reads as TGTGCCAGCAGTTCAGGACAGAAATCTGGAAACACCATATATTTT.

The V call is TRBV5-5, the J call TRBJ2-7, with TRBD1 matching over 9 bases. Trimming took 3 bases from V and 0 from J; bases not matched to a gene: 4. Per the germline V gene, CDR1 is SGHKS and CDR2 is YYEKEE (reference sequence). The CDR3 contains 15 residues. The DNA for the CDR3 is TGTGCCAGCAGCTCAGACAGGGGGTACTCCTACGAGCAGTACTTC. The encoded protein is CASSSDRGYSYEQYF.

In this sample, this clone turned up once. The CDR3 is CASSLDRGGVGSPLHF. CDR3 DNA sequence: TGTGCCAGCTCACTGGACAGGGGAGGCGTAGGTTCACCCCTCCACTTT. The rearrangement links TRBV18 to TRBJ1-6, with 9 bases aligning to TRBD1. This CDR3 is 16 amino acids long. J lost 9 bases, V lost 4 bases, and 10 bases had no gene match. Germline CDR1 and CDR2: KGHSH and LQKENI.

J is TRBJ1-5 and V is TRBV11-2; no clear D gene. CDR1 SGHAT and CDR2 FQNNGV come from the germline V gene. The CDR3 is 14 amino acids. V lost 5 bases and J lost 1, with 9 bases in between. The CDR3: CASSPRQSNQPQHF. The CDR3 nucleotides are TGTGCCAGCAGCCCTCGTCAGAGCAATCAGCCCCAGCATTTT.

This clone was seen a single time. The CDR3 region is CASSPGHSGNTIYF. The CDR3 region has the DNA TGTGCCAGCAGCCCGGGACACTCTGGAAACACCATATATTTT. J is TRBJ1-3 and V is TRBV7-9; D is perhaps TRBD1 (6 bases). The CDR3 is 14 residues long. CDR1 is SEHNR and CDR2 is FQNEAQ in the germline V gene (reference sequence). Trimming shortened V by 5 bases and J by 0 bases, and 8 bases separated the two germline ends.

This sequence joins TRBV18 and TRBJ2-2, with D possibly being TRBD1 (5 bases). The germline V gene encodes CDR1 KGHSH and CDR2 LQKENI. This CDR3 has 17 residues. The V and J ends lost 3 bases and 5 bases respectively, with 19 bases between them. The CDR3 here is CASSPLFDSFGTGELFF. The CDR3 nucleotides read TGTGCCAGCTCACCCCTATTCGACAGTTTCGGTACCGGGGAGCTGTTTTTT.

About this clone: Germline is not matched at one junction end, which may reflect a read error. The CDR3 region has the DNA TGTGCCCGCAGCACGGGACTAGCGGGGGGGGGACCCACAGATACGCAGTATTTT. Translated: CARSTGLAGGGPTDTQYF. This chain links TRBV9 with TRBJ2-3; TRBD2 agrees at 16 bases. CDR3 size: 18 residues. Germline CDR1 SGDLS, CDR2 YYNGEE.

The chain links TRBV11-2 to TRBJ2-2; a possible D gene is TRBD1 (6 bases). Trimming left V 6 bases short and J 8 bases short, with 13 bases between. The CDR3 covers 13 residues. Germline-derived CDR1 and CDR2 are SGHAT and FQNNGV. As DNA, the CDR3 is TGTGCCAGCAGTCTTGACAGGAGTGGGGAGCTGTTTTTT. Translation: CASSLDRSGELFF.

V gene TRBV19 combines with J gene TRBJ1-3; possibly TRBD1 for D (6 bases). Trimming shortened V by 6 bases and J by 0 bases, and 9 bases separated the two germline ends. Germline-derived CDR1 and CDR2 are LNHDA and SQIVND (reference sequence). This CDR3 is 14 amino acids long. CDR3 coding DNA: TGTGCCAGTAGCCGACAGGTCTCTGGAAACACCATATATTTT. This gives the protein CASSRQVSGNTIYF.

The chain is built from TRBV18 and TRBJ1-2; no firm D call. The CDR3 is 14 amino acids. V was shortened by 1 base and J by 6 bases, with 12 bases between the two germline ends. Germline-derived CDR1 and CDR2 are KGHSH and LQKENI. The CDR3 nucleotides are TGTGCCAGCTCACCACTAACAGAGATGGATGGCTACACCTTC. Residues: CASSPLTEMDGYTF. Filled out from reference TRBV18 and TRBJ1-2, the complete variable domain reads NAGVMQNPRHLVRRRGQEARLRCSPMKGHSHVYWYRQLPEEGLKFMVYLQKENIIDESGMPKERFSAEFPKEGPSILRIQQVVRGDSAAYFCASSPLTEMDGYTFGSGTRLTVV.

This chain joins TRBV6-6 and TRBJ1-1; D remains unclear. The CDR3 spans 12 residues. Between the trimmed V and J ends, which lost 8 bases and 0 bases, there was a span of 7 bases. Looked up from germline, CDR1 is MNHNY and CDR2 is SVGAGI (reference sequence). The CDR3 is CASRTLNTEAFF. The CDR3 coding sequence is TGTGCCAGCCGGACTTTGAACACTGAAGCTTTCTTT.

The chain recombines TRBV5-5 with TRBJ1-1; 7 positions agree with TRBD1. Germline CDR1 and CDR2: SGHKS and YYEKEE (reference sequence). The CDR3 loop spans 16 amino acids. J lost 5 bases, V lost 1 base, and 11 bases had no gene match. The CDR3 loop reads CASSLTLRQGETEAFF. CDR3 nucleotides: TGTGCCAGCAGCTTGACTCTACGGCAGGGGGAAACTGAAGCTTTCTTT.

The J gene is TRBJ1-1, the V gene TRBV18; no clear D gene. In germline, CDR1 is KGHSH, CDR2 LQKENI. The CDR3 length is 13 residues. Trimming removed 5 bases at V and 5 bases at J, with 12 bases between. The CDR3 DNA is TGTGCCAGCTCAGGGAATTCGGGAACTGAAGCTTTCTTT. Amino acid sequence: CASSGNSGTEAFF.

The chain recombines TRBV29-1 with TRBJ1-2, with 9 bases matching TRBD1. After removal of 3 bases from V and 7 bases from J, the junction contained 9 bases not matched to a gene. The CDR3 totals 14 residues. Germline V CDR1 and CDR2: SQVTM, ANQGSEA. This CDR3 is CSVEAAGTGSGYTF. The CDR3 nucleotides read TGCAGCGTTGAGGCAGCCGGGACAGGGAGTGGCTACACCTTC.

V usage is TRBV5-4 and J usage is TRBJ1-1; 8 positions agree with TRBD1. The CDR3 is 14 residues long. The V and J ends lost 3 bases and 5 bases, in that order; junction bases with no gene match: 6. The V gene's germline CDR1 is SGHNT and CDR2 YYREEE (reference sequence). This CDR3 is CASSWGQEGTEAFF. The CDR3 DNA reads as TGTGCCAGCAGCTGGGGACAGGAAGGGACTGAAGCTTTCTTT.

This sequence joins TRBV21-1 and TRBJ1-2. TRBV21-1 is deemed a pseudogene. This CDR3 is built from 14 residues. The CDR3 DNA is TGTGCCAGCAGCAAACCTTGGGAGATGGGTGGCTACACCTTC. Encoded protein: CASSKPWEMGGYTF.

This chain uses TRBV19 with TRBJ2-7; D is perhaps TRBD2 (6 bases). From germline, CDR1 is LNHDA and CDR2 SQIVND (reference sequence). The V gene lost 10 bases and the J gene lost 3 bases, with 19 bases spanning the gap. The CDR3 runs to 14 residues. The CDR3, as DNA: TGTGCCACCGCGGGGTCGCCCCGTGGCTACGAGCAGTACTTC. It encodes CATAGSPRGYEQYF.

The chain is built from TRBV7-3 and TRBJ1-6; D unclear. The CDR3 has 14 residues. V was cut by 2 bases and J by 9 bases, with 11 bases left in between. The germline V gene encodes CDR1 SGHTA and CDR2 FQGTGA. The CDR3 sequence: CASSLSGAGSPLHF. As DNA, the CDR3 is TGTGCCAGCAGCTTATCCGGAGCGGGTTCACCCCTCCACTTT.